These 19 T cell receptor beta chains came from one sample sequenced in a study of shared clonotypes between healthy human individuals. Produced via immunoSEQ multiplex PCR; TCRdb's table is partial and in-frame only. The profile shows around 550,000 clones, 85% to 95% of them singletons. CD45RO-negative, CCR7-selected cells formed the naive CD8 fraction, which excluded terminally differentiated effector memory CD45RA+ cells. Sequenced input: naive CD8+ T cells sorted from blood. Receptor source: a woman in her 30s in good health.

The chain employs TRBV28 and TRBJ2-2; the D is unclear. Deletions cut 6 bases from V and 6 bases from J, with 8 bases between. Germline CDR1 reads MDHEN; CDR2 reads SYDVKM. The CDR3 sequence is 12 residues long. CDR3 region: CASSPGPGELFF. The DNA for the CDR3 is TGTGCCAGCAGCCCTGGGCCCGGGGAGCTGTTTTTT.

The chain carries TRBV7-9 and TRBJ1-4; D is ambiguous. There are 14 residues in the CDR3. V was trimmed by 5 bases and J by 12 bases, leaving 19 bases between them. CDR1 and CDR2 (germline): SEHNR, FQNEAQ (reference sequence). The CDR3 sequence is CASSQTSHGGELFF. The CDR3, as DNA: TGTGCCAGCAGCCAAACCTCCCATGGTGGGGAACTGTTTTTT.

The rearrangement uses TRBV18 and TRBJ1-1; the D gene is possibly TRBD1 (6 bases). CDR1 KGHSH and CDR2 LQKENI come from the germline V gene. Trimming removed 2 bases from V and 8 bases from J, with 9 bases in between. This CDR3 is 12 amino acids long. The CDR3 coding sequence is TGTGCCAGCTCACCAACAGGGTTCGAAGCTTTCTTT. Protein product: CASSPTGFEAFF.

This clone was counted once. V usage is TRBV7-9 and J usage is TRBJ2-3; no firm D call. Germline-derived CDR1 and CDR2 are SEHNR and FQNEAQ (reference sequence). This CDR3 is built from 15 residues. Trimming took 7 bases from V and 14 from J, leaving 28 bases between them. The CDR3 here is CASTSDSWITDGLYF. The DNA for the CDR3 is TGTGCCAGCACCTCAGACTCTTGGATTACAGATGGGTTGTATTTT.

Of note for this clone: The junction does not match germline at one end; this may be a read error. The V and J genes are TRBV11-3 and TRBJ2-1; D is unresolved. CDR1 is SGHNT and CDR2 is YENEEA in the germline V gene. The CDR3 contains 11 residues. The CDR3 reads CASSVDSRIVF. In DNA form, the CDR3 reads TGTGCCAGCAGCGTCGATAGCAGGATAGTCTTC.

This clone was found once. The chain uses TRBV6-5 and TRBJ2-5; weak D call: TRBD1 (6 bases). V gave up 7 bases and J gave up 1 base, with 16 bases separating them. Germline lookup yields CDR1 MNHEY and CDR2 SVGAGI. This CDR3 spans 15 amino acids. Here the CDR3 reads CASTPQGNPQETQYF. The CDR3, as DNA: TGTGCCAGCACCCCCCAGGGGAACCCCCAAGAGACCCAGTACTTC.

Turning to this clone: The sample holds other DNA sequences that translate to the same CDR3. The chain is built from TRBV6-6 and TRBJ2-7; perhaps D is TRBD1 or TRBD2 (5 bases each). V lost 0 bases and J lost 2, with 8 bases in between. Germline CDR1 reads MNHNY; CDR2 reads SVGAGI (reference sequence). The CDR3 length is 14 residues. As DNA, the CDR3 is TGTGCCAGCAGTTACTCTGGGGGTCCCTACGAGCAGTACTTC. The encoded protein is CASSYSGGPYEQYF.

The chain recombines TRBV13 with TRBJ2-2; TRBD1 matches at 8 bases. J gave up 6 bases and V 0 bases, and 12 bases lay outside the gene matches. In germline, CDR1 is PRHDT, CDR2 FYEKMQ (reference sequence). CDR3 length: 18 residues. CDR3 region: CASSLGLPAGGASGELFF. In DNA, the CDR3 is TGTGCCAGCAGCTTAGGCCTTCCGGCAGGGGGCGCATCCGGGGAGCTGTTTTTT.

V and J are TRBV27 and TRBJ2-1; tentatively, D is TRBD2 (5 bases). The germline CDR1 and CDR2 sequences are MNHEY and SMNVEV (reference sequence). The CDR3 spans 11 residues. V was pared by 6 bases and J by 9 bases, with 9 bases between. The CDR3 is CASRRATEQFF. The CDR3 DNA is TGTGCCAGCAGGAGGGCGACTGAGCAGTTCTTC.

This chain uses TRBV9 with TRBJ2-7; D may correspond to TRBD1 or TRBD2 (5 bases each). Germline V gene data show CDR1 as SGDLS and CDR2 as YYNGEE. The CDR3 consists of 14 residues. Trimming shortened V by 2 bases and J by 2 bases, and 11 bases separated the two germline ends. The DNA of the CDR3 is TGTGCCAGCAGCGTGACCGGGGCTCCCTACGAGCAGTACTTC. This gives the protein CASSVTGAPYEQYF.

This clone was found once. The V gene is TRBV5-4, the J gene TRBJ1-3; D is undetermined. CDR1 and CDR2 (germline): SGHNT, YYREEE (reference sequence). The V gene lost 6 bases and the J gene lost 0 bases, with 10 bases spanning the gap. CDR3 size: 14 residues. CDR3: CASTSAGSGNTIYF. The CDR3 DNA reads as TGTGCCAGCACCTCAGCGGGCTCTGGAAACACCATATATTTT.

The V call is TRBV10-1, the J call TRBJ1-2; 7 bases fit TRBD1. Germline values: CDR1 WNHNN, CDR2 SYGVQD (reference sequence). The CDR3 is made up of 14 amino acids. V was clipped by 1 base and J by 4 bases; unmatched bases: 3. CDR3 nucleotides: TGCGCCAGCAGTGAGTTCCCAGGGGGCTATGGCTACACCTTC. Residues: CASSEFPGGYGYTF.

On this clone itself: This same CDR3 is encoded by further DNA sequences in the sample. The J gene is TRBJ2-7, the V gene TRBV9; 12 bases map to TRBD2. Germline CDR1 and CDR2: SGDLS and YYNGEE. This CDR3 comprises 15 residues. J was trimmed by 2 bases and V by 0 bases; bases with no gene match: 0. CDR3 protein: CASSVGTSGTYEQYF. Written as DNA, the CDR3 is TGTGCCAGCAGCGTAGGGACTAGCGGGACCTACGAGCAGTACTTC.

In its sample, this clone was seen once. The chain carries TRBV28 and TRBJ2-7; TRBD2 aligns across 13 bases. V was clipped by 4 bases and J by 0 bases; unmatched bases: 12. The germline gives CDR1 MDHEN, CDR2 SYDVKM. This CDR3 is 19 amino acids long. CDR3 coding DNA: TGTGCCAGCAGTTCGCTCGGACCGGGACTAGCGGGAAGCTCCTACGAGCAGTACTTC. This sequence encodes CASSSLGPGLAGSSYEQYF.

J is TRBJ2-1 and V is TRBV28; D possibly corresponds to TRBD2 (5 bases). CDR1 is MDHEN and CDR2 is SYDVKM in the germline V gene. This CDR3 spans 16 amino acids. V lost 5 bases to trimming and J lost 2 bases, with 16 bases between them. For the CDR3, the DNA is TGTGCCAGCAGTACCCAACTGGCGGAGGCCTACAATGAGCAGTTCTTC. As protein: CASSTQLAEAYNEQFF.

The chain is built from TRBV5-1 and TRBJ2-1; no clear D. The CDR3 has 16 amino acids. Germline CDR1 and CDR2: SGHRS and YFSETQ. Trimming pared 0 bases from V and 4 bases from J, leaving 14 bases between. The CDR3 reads CASSLEGASSYNEQFF. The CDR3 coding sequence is TGCGCCAGCAGCTTGGAAGGCGCGAGCTCGTACAATGAGCAGTTCTTC.

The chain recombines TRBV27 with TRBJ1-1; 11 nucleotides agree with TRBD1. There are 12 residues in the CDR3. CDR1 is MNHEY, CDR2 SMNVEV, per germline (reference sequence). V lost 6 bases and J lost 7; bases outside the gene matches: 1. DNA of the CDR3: TGTGCCAGCAGGGGGACAGGGGGTGAAGCTTTCTTT. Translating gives CASRGTGGEAFF.

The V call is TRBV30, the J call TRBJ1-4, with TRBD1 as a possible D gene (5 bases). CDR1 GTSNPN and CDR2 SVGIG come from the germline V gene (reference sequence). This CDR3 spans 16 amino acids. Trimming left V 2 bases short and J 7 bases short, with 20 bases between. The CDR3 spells CAWSLDTGLGGEKLFF. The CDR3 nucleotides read TGTGCCTGGAGTCTAGACACAGGACTTGGGGGTGAAAAACTGTTTTTT. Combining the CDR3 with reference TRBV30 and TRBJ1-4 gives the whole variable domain SQTIHQWPATLVQPVGSPLSLECTVEGTSNPNLYWYRQAAGRGLQLLFYSVGIGQISSEVPQNLSASRPQDRQFILSSKKLLLSDSGFYLCAWSLDTGLGGEKLFFGSGTQLSVL.

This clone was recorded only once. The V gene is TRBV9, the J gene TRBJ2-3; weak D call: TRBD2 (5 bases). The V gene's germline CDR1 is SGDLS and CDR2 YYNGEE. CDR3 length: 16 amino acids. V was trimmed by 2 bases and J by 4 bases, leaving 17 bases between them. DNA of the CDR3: TGTGCCAGCAGCGTCGCCGCAGAGGGAATCTCAGATACGCAGTATTTT. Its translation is CASSVAAEGISDTQYF.